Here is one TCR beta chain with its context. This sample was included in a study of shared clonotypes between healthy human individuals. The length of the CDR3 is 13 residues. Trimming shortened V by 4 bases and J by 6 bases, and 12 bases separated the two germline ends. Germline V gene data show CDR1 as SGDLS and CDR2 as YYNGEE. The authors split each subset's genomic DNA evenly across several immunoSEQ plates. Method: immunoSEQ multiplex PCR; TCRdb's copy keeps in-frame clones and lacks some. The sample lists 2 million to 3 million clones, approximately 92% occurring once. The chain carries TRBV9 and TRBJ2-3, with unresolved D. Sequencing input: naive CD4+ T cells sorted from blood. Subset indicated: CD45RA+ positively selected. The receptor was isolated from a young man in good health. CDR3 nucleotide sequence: TGTGCCAGCAGCTTGGCCCTGCGGGATACGCAGTATTTT. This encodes CASSLALRDTQYF.